The 16 T cell receptor beta chains below come from one sample, sequenced in a study of cytomegalovirus exposure and HLA in healthy donors. Both 60 Vbeta primers and 13 Jbeta primers went into the PCR. The table came from immunoSEQ multiplex PCR; TCRdb's copy has only in-frame clones and leaves some out. The sample contains 110,000 to 150,000 clones, 73% of which appear only once. Sequencing was done on a sample of PBMCs. The receptors derive from a human donor in good health.

The V and J genes are TRBV2 and TRBJ2-5; D possibly corresponds to TRBD1 (6 bases). Per germline, CDR1 SNHLY and CDR2 FYNNEI. V was shortened by 4 bases and J by 11 bases, with 14 bases between the two germline ends. CDR3 length: 12 amino acids. The CDR3 nucleotides read TGTGCCAGCAGTGTTGGGGGCAGAGAGCAGTACTTC. It encodes CASSVGGREQYF.

V is TRBV15 and J is TRBJ1-6, with TRBD1 matching 10 bases. The CDR3 length is 18 residues. V was clipped by 1 base and J by 4 bases; unmatched bases: 7. Per germline, CDR1 LNHNV and CDR2 YYDKDF (reference sequence). CDR3 loop: CATSRGVGGQGYNSPLHF. In nucleotides, the CDR3 is TGTGCCACCAGCAGAGGAGTTGGGGGACAGGGGTATAATTCACCCCTCCACTTT.

For this clone: At the DNA level, this CDR3 is encoded by other sequences in the same sample as well. The CDR3: CASSLVSGGSTDTQYF. CDR3 DNA sequence: TGTGCCAGCAGCTTAGTCAGCGGGGGATCCACAGATACGCAGTATTTT. The chain is built from TRBV11-2 and TRBJ2-3; 8 nucleotides match TRBD2. The CDR3 contains 16 residues. From germline, CDR1 is SGHAT and CDR2 FQNNGV. J was trimmed by 2 bases and V by 1 base; bases with no gene match: 5. The full variable domain, with the rest looked up from reference TRBV11-2 and TRBJ2-3, is EAGVAQSPRYKIIEKRQSVAFWCNPISGHATLYWYQQILGQGPKLLIQFQNNGVVDDSQLPKDRFSAERLKGVDSTLKIQPAKLEDSAVYLCASSLVSGGSTDTQYFGPGTRLTVL.

This chain connects TRBV29-1 to TRBJ1-2; D is ambiguous. Deletions cut 7 bases from V and 8 bases from J, with 14 bases between. This CDR3 has 11 amino acids. Germline V lookup: CDR1 SQVTM, CDR2 ANQGSEA. CDR3 sequence (DNA): TGCAGCGCCGGACTAGAAAGCGGCTACACCTTC. Protein product: CSAGLESGYTF.

This clone has only one observation. The CDR3 protein is CASSPQGSDEKLFF. The CDR3 DNA reads TGTGCCAGCTCACCTCAGGGGTCGGATGAAAAACTGTTTTTT. This chain joins TRBV18 and TRBJ1-4, with D possibly matching TRBD1 (6 bases). Trimming stripped 3 bases from V and 6 bases from J, with 11 bases between. The CDR3 contains 14 residues. The germline V gene has CDR1 KGHSH and CDR2 LQKENI.

The V call is TRBV7-9, the J call TRBJ2-1; D possibly corresponds to TRBD2 (6 bases). This CDR3 has 15 amino acids. Germline V gives CDR1 SEHNR, CDR2 FQNEAQ (reference sequence). V was cut by 1 base and J by 8 bases, with 15 bases left in between. DNA for the CDR3: TGTGCCAGCAGCTTAGTAGGAGGGCTGTATGATGAGCAGTTCTTC. This codes for CASSLVGGLYDEQFF.

The V gene is TRBV5-1, the J gene TRBJ2-7, with unresolved D. The V gene's germline CDR1 is SGHRS and CDR2 YFSETQ. Trimming stripped 0 bases from V and 4 bases from J, with 11 bases between. CDR3 length: 14 amino acids. The CDR3 region is CASSLGLGRYEQYF. In nucleotides, the CDR3 is TGCGCCAGCAGCTTGGGGCTAGGAAGGTACGAGCAGTACTTC.

This rearrangement joins TRBV10-1 to TRBJ1-1; the D gene is possibly TRBD1 (6 bases). Germline-derived CDR1 and CDR2 are WNHNN and SYGVQD (reference sequence). The V end was cut by 9 bases, the J end by 1 base, with 12 bases between. The CDR3 sequence is 13 residues long. Written as DNA, the CDR3 is TGCGCCAGTTCTCAGGGGTGGAACACTGAAGCTTTCTTT. It translates to CASSQGWNTEAFF.

The chain recombines TRBV11-3 with TRBJ2-7; 7 bases line up with TRBD2. This CDR3 comprises 15 residues. J was trimmed by 5 bases and V by 5 bases; bases with no gene match: 12. Germline V gives CDR1 SGHNT, CDR2 YENEEA. This CDR3 is CASSPDQTSRNEQYF. The DNA of the CDR3 is TGTGCCAGCAGCCCCGACCAGACTAGCAGGAACGAGCAGTACTTC. Filled out from reference TRBV11-3 and TRBJ2-7, the complete variable domain reads EAGVVQSPRYKIIEKKQPVAFWCNPISGHNTLYWYLQNLGQGPELLIRYENEEAVDDSQLPKDRFSAERLKGVDSTLKIQPAELGDSAVYLCASSPDQTSRNEQYFGPGTRLTVT.

This chain joins TRBV4-2 and TRBJ2-1; 7 positions match TRBD2. V trimming: 1 base; J trimming: 6 bases; junction bases outside the gene matches: 3. The CDR3 consists of 14 residues. From germline, CDR1 is LGHNA and CDR2 YNFKEQ. CDR3 in DNA: TGTGCCAGCAGCCAAGGGGGGGGGTTCAATGAGCAGTTCTTC. Translating it yields CASSQGGGFNEQFF.

This clone was seen a single time. The V and J genes are TRBV5-8 and TRBJ2-5; TRBD2 matches at 9 bases. The CDR3 is 16 residues long. CDR1 is SGHTS and CDR2 is YDEGEE in the germline V gene. The ends lost 0 bases at V and 4 bases at J; junction bases unmatched: 7. The CDR3 spells CASSLGSGRRRETQYF. The CDR3 DNA sequence: TGTGCCAGCAGCTTGGGTAGCGGGAGACGTCGAGAGACCCAGTACTTC.

The J gene is TRBJ1-1, the V gene TRBV5-1, with D perhaps matching TRBD1 (5 bases). CDR1 and CDR2 from the germline V gene are SGHRS and YFSETQ. The CDR3 is 14 residues long. Deletions cut 4 bases from V and 3 bases from J, with 13 bases between. CDR3 region: CASSPLGGDTEAFF. CDR3 bases: TGCGCCAGCAGCCCCCTAGGAGGGGACACTGAAGCTTTCTTT.

The V and J genes are TRBV7-8 and TRBJ2-5; the match to TRBD2 covers 10 bases. The CDR3 spans 16 residues. The V gene end was trimmed by 1 base and the J gene end by 5 bases; junction bases not matched to a gene: 7. The germline gives CDR1 SGHVS, CDR2 FQNEAQ. CDR3 DNA sequence: TGTGCCAGCAGCTTAGAGGGACTAGCGTTATGGGAGACCCAGTACTTC. This encodes CASSLEGLALWETQYF.

This rearrangement joins TRBV6-1 to TRBJ1-3; possibly TRBD1 for D (5 bases). The germline V gene encodes CDR1 MNHNS and CDR2 SASEGT. The CDR3 contains 15 residues. V lost 8 bases and J lost 9, with 23 bases in between. The CDR3, as DNA: TGTGCCAGCGGGGGACCGGGACTCCGACTTAGCACCATATATTTT. This translates into CASGGPGLRLSTIYF.

Turning to this clone: Germline and junction disagree at one end, which may indicate a read error. The V gene is TRBV7-9, the J gene TRBJ1-6, with D possibly TRBD1 on 5 matching bases. Germline V CDR1 and CDR2: SEHNR, FQNEAQ (reference sequence). The CDR3 length is 16 residues. CDR3 residues: CSSSPGTRVLNSPLHF. CDR3 bases: TGTTCCAGCAGCCCCGGCACCAGGGTCCTAAATTCACCCCTCCACTTT. Complete variable domain (other parts from reference TRBV7-9 and TRBJ1-6): DTGVSQNPRHKITKRGQNVTFRCDPISEHNRLYWYRQTLGQGPEFLTYFQNEAQLEKSRLLSDRFSAERPKGSFSTLEIQRTEQGDSAMYLCSSSPGTRVLNSPLHFGNGTRLTVT.

V is TRBV18 and J is TRBJ2-5; D perhaps matches TRBD2 (5 bases). The germline V gene has CDR1 KGHSH and CDR2 LQKENI. The CDR3 is made up of 13 amino acids. V lost 3 bases, J lost 1 base, and 6 bases lay in between. For the CDR3, the DNA is TGTGCCAGCTCACCGCGGGTCCAAGAGACCCAGTACTTC. Protein: CASSPRVQETQYF.